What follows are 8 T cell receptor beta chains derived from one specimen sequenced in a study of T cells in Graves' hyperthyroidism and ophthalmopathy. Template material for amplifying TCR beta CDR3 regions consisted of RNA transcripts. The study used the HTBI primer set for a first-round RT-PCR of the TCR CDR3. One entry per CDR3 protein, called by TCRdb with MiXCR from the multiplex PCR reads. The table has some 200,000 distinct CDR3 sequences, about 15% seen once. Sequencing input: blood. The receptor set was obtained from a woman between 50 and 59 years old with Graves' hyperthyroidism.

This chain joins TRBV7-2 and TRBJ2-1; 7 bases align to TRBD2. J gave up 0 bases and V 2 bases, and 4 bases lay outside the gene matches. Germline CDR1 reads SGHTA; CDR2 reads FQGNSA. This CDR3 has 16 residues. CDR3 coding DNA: TGTGCCAGCAGCTTAACACTAGCGACCTCCTACAATGAGCAGTTCTTC. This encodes CASSLTLATSYNEQFF.

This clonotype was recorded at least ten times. The CDR3 nucleotides are TGTGCCTGGACGGCCAGTTACAATGAGCAGTTCTTC. Encoded protein: CAWTASYNEQFF. The V and J genes are TRBV30 and TRBJ2-1, with D unclear. V lost 4 bases, J lost 4 bases, and 8 bases lay in between. Germline CDR1 reads GTSNPN; CDR2 reads SVGIG (reference sequence). CDR3 size: 12 residues. Together with reference TRBV30 and TRBJ2-1, the CDR3 gives the full variable domain: SQTIHQWPATLVQPVGSPLSLECTVEGTSNPNLYWYRQAAGRGLQLLFYSVGIGQISSEVPQNLSASRPQDRQFILSSKKLLLSDSGFYLCAWTASYNEQFFGPGTRLTVL.

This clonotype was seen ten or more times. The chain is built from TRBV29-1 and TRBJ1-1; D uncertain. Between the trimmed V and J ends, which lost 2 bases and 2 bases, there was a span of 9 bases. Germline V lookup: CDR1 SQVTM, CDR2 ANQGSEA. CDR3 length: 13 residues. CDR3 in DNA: TGCAGCGTTGAATGGGATTTTAACACTGAAGCTTTCTTT. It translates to CSVEWDFNTEAFF.

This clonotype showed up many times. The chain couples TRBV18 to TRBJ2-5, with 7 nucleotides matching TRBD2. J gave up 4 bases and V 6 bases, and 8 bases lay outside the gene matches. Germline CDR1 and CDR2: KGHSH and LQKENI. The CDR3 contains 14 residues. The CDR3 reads CASSPGLTRETQYF. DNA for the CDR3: TGTGCCAGCTCGCCGGGACTAACAAGAGAGACCCAGTACTTC.

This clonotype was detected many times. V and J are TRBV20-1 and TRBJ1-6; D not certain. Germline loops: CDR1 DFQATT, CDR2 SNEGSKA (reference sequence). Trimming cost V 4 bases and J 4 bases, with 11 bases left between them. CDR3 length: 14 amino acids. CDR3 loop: CSAKDTEYNSPLHF. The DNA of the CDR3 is TGCAGTGCTAAAGACACCGAGTATAATTCACCCCTCCACTTT.

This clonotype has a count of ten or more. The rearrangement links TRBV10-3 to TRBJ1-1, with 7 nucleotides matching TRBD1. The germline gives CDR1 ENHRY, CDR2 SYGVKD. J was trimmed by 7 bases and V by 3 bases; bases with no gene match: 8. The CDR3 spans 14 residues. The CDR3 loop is CAISERGGESEAFF. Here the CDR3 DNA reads TGTGCCATCAGTGAAAGAGGGGGCGAGAGTGAAGCTTTCTTT.

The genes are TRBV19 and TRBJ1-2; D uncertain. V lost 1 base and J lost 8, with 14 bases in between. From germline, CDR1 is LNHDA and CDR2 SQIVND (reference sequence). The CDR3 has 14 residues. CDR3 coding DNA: TGTGCCAGTAGTATAGCGGCGGGGATCAGGGGCTACACCTTC. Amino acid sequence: CASSIAAGIRGYTF.

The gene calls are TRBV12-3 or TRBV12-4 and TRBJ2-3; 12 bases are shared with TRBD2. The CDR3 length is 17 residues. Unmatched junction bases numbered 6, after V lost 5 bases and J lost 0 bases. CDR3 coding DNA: TGTGCCAGCAGTCCGCCGGGACTAGCGGGCAGCACAGATACGCAGTATTTT. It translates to CASSPPGLAGSTDTQYF.